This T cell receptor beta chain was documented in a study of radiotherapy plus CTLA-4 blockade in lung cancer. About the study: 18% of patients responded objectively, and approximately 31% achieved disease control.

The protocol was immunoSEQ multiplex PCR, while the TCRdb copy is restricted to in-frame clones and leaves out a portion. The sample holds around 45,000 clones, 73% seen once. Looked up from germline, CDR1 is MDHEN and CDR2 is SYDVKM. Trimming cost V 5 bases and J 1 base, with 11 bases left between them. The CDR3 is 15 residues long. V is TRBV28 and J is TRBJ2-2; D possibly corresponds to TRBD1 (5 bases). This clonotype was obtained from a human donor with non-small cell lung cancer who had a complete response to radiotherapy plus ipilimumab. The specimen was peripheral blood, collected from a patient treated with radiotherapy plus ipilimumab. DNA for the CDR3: TGTGCCAGCAGTGTGCAAGACAGGAACACCGGGGAGCTGTTTTTT. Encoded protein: CASSVQDRNTGELFF.